This T cell receptor (beta chain) emerged from a study of shared clonotypes between healthy human individuals. Trimming took 4 bases from V and 8 from J, leaving 10 bases between them. In germline, CDR1 is SGDLS, CDR2 YYNGEE. There are 12 residues in the CDR3. Profiled with immunoSEQ multiplex PCR; TCRdb holds only in-frame clones, not every one. Among millions of clones listed, about 92% were seen once. The V and J genes are TRBV9 and TRBJ2-1; D call uncertain. The specimen was naive CD4+ T cells from PBMCs. The subset denotes: CD45RA+ positively selected. The sequence came from a man between 18 and 35 years old in good health. Some clones in this sample may be carry-over from other donors' samples. CDR3 region: CASSPLEDEQFF. In nucleotides, the CDR3 is TGTGCCAGCAGCCCCCTTGAGGATGAGCAGTTCTTC. Supplemented by reference TRBV9 and TRBJ2-1, the full variable domain reads DSGVTQTPKHLITATGQRVTLRCSPRSGDLSVYWYQQSLDQGLQFLIQYYNGEERAKGNILERFSAQQFPDLHSELNLSSLELGDSALYFCASSPLEDEQFFGPGTRLTVL.